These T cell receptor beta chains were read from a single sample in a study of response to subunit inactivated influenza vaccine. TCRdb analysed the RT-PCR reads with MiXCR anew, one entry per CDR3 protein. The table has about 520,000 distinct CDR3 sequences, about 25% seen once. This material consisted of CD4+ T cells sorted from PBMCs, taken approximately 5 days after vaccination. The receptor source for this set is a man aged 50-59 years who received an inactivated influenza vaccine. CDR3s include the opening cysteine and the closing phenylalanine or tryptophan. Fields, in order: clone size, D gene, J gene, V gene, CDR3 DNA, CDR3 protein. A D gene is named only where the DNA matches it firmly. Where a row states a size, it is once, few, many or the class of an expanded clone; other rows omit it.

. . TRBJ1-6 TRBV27 TGTGCCAGCAGTTTAATGAGTGGGTTATATAATTCACCCCTCCACTTT CASSLMSGLYNSPLHF
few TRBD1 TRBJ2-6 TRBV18 TGTGCCAGCTCAGCCACCGGGACAGGGGACTCTGGGGCCAACGTCCTGACTTTC CASSATGTGDSGANVLTF
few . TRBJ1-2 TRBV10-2 TGCGCCAGCAGTACTCTCGGACGTAACGGCTACACCTTC CASSTLGRNGYTF
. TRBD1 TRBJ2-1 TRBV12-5 TGTGCTAGTGGATCTACAGGGGCCAATGAGCAGTTCTTC CASGSTGANEQFF
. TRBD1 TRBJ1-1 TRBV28 TGTGCCAGCAGCACCCCGGGACAGGGTGTGAACACTGAAGCTTTCTTT CASSTPGQGVNTEAFF
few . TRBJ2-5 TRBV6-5 TGTGCCAGCAGTTACTTGGGGGCCCAGCAGACCCAGTACTTC CASSYLGAQQTQYF
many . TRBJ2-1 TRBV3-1 TGTGCCAGCAGCCAAGATGACTTAAACTCTTACAATGAGCAGTTCTTC CASSQDDLNSYNEQFF
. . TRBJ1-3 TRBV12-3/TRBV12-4 TGTGCCAGCAGCGACAGTGGTGGAAACACCATATATTTT CASSDSGGNTIYF
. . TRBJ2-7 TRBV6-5 TGTGCCAGCAGTTACTTGGACGGTAGCTCCTACGAGCAGTACTTC CASSYLDGSSYEQYF
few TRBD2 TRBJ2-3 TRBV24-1 TGTGCCACCAGTGATTTGGGACGGGGGGGCCGAGATACGCAGTATTTT CATSDLGRGGRDTQYF
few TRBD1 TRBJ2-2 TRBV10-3 TGTGCCATCAGTGAGTTGCCGGGACAGGGGGACACCGGGGAGCTGTTTTTT CAISELPGQGDTGELFF
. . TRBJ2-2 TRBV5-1 TGCGCCAGCAGCTCAAGGGACCCCACCGGGGAGCTGTTTTTT CASSSRDPTGELFF
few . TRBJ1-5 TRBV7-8 TGTGCCAGCAGCCCAAGGAGAGGGGAGAACAATCAGCCCCAGCATTTT CASSPRRGENNQPQHF
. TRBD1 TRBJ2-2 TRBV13 TGTGCCAGCAGCTGGGGACAGCGCACCGGGGAGCTGTTTTTT CASSWGQRTGELFF
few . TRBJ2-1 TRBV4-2 TGTGCCAGCAGCCAAGGTAGGCGCAGTGAGCAGTTCTTC CASSQGRRSEQFF
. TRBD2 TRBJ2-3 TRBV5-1 TGCGCCAGCAGCTTGTCGGCGGGGGGCACAGATACGCAGTATTTT CASSLSAGGTDTQYF
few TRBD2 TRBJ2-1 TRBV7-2 TGTGCCAGCAGCTTAGCTAGCGGGGAATACAATGAGCAGTTCTTC CASSLASGEYNEQFF
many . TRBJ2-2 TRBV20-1 TGCAGTGCTAGATTAGGGTGGGCCGGGGAGCTGTTTTTT CSARLGWAGELFF
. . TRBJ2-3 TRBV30 TGTGCCTGGAGAGGTGGCACAGATACGCAGTATTTT CAWRGGTDTQYF
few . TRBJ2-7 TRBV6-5 TGTGCCAGCAGTTACTCGAAAGGGACGGTGACCTACGAGCAGTACTTC CASSYSKGTVTYEQYF
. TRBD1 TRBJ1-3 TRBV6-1 TGTGCCAGCAGTCCGACAGGGGGTAGAAACACCATATATTTT CASSPTGGRNTIYF
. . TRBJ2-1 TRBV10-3 TGTGCCATCAGGGCCAGCCAGGGCGATGAGCAGTTCTTC CAIRASQGDEQFF
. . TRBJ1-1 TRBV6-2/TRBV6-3 TGTGCCAGCACTCACATCACGTTGAACACTGAAGCTTTCTTT CASTHITLNTEAFF
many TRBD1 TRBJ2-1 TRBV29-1 TGCAGCGTTGGGGAACCCAACAACCAAAAATGGGGGACAGGGAGGCATGAGCAGTTCTTC CSVGEPNNQKWGTGRHEQFF
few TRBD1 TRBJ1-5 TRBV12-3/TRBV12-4 TGTGCCAGCAGTTTTCGGGACAGGGGATACCAGCCCCAGCATTTT CASSFRDRGYQPQHF
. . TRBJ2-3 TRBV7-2 TGTGCCAGCAGCTTATGGCAGGTCCGCACAGATACGCAGTATTTT CASSLWQVRTDTQYF
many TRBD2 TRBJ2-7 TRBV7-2 TGTGCCAGCAGCTTACGGACTAGCGGACCCTACGAGCAGTACTTC CASSLRTSGPYEQYF
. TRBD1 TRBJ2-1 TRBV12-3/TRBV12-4 TGTGCCAGCAGTTTTGCCCAACCCCCGATCACAGGGGGCCCCTACAATGAGCAGTTCTTC CASSFAQPPITGGPYNEQFF
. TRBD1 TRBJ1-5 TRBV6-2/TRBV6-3 TGTGCCAGCAAAAATCCGGGGACAGGTTTGAATCAGCCCCAGCATTTT CASKNPGTGLNQPQHF
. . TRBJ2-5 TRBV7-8 TGTGCCGGCAGCCAAATAGGACGGCTGTACCAAGAGACCCAGTACTTC CAGSQIGRLYQETQYF